This TCR beta chain is drawn from a study of Ad26.COV2.S vaccination and SARS-CoV-2 variants. Worth noting for this clone: The target antigen is unknown.

The study's findings and limits: Compared with placebo recipients, vaccine recipients had higher spike-specific TCR breadth. Vaccine recipients and placebo recipients showed similar non-spike TCR breadth. TCR breadth and depth analyses may have underestimated total T cell responses.

Assay: immunoSEQ multiplex PCR; the TCRdb copy retains only in-frame clones and omits some. Of hundreds of thousands of clones listed, about 88% were seen once; the top ten hold 3% to 4%. The CDR3 spans 16 residues. Germline CDR1 reads SGHTS; CDR2 reads YDEGEE. Trimming at V came to 0 bases and at J to 5 bases, leaving 8 bases not matched to a gene. Treatment defined: roughly 20 received Ad26.COV2.S at low or high dose, single or two shots; about five received placebo; per-sample allocation not given. Specimen acquisition occurred on day 63 following the initial vaccine or placebo injection. Adults aged 18-55 years in Boston included the donor.

Sequenced material: peripheral blood, taken in a trial of Ad26.COV2.S vaccine versus placebo. The chain couples TRBV5-8 to TRBJ2-7; TRBD2 matches at 10 bases. This clonotype originated in a person between 18 and 59 years old who received the Ad26.COV2.S COVID-19 vaccine or a placebo. The CDR3 DNA sequence: TGTGCCAGCAGCTTGGTGTTTTCTAGCGGGAGAGACGAGCAGTACTTC. It codes for CASSLVFSSGRDEQYF.